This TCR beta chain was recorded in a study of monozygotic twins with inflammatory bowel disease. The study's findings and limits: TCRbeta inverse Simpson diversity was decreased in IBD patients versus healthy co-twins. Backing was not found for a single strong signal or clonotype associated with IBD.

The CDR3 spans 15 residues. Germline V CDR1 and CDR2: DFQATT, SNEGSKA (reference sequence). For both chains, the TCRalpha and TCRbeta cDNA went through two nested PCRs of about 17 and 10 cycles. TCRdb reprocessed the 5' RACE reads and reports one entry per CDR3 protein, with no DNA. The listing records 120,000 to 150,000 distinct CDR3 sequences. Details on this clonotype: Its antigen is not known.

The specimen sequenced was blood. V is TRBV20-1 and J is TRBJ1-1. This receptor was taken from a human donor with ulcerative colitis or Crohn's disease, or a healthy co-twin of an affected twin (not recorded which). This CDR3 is CSARLAAGANTEAFF.